These 29 T cell receptor beta chains share one sample of origin, sequenced in a study of molecular identifiers for immune sequencing clone quantification. One entry per CDR3 protein, called by TCRdb with MiXCR from the PCR reads. The sample has about 330,000 distinct CDR3 sequences; about 23% are singletons. Sequencing input: naive CD8+ T cells from blood, with Jurkat cell RNA spiked in. Subset reported: FACS-sorted CD8+CD4-CCR7+CD45RA+ naive T cells. The receptors shown here come from a human donor in good health. Some libraries in this study had Jurkat cell RNA spiked in.

V is TRBV11-2 and J is TRBJ2-7, with D perhaps TRBD1 (6 bases). The CDR3 spans 15 residues. Trimming cost V 1 base and J 0 bases, with 10 bases left between them. CDR1 SGHAT and CDR2 FQNNGV come from the germline V gene. The CDR3 protein is CASSLADSSSYEQYF. CDR3 nucleotides: TGTGCCAGCAGCTTAGCGGACAGTAGCTCCTACGAGCAGTACTTC.

The V and J genes are TRBV27 and TRBJ1-1, with 7 bases that match TRBD1. The trim removed 4 bases at V and 4 bases at J, leaving 9 bases unmatched. This CDR3 comprises 15 residues. CDR1 and CDR2 (germline): MNHEY, SMNVEV (reference sequence). This chain's CDR3 is CASSSDRVGFTEAFF. In DNA, the CDR3 is TGTGCCAGCAGTTCCGACAGGGTCGGGTTCACTGAAGCTTTCTTT.

CDR3 DNA sequence: TGTGCCAGTAGGGAGCTTTCCACAGATACGCAGTATTTT. The encoded protein is CASRELSTDTQYF. The gene calls are TRBV19 and TRBJ2-3; D gene unclear. CDR3 size: 13 residues. Trimming left V 6 bases short and J 2 bases short, with 9 bases between. Germline V CDR1 and CDR2: LNHDA, SQIVND (reference sequence).

This clonotype was counted many times. CDR3 amino acids: CASSTDPYQETQYF. Written as DNA, the CDR3 is TGTGCCAGCAGTACCGACCCGTACCAAGAGACCCAGTACTTC. This sequence joins TRBV12-3 or TRBV12-4 and TRBJ2-5, with D hard to call. V was trimmed by 5 bases and J by 0 bases, leaving 10 bases between them. The CDR3 totals 14 residues.

About this clonotype: This sequence may be a read error, since a much larger clone differs from it by one base. The V gene is TRBV30, the J gene TRBJ1-4; 7 bases fit TRBD1. This CDR3 spans 13 amino acids. Germline lookup yields CDR1 GTSNPN and CDR2 SVGIG (reference sequence). CDR3 DNA: TGTGCCTGCACAGGGGCGACCAATGAAAAACTGTCTTTT. Its translation is CACTGATNEKLSF.

This clonotype was found a few times. The chain uses TRBV12-3 or TRBV12-4 and TRBJ2-7; 10 bases map to TRBD2. The trim removed 4 bases at V and 7 bases at J, leaving 10 bases unmatched. The length of the CDR3 is 15 residues. The CDR3 sequence is CASSYIAGGLGEQYF. The CDR3 DNA is TGTGCCAGCAGTTACATAGCGGGGGGCCTCGGGGAGCAGTACTTC.

This clonotype was found many times. This chain uses TRBV5-5 with TRBJ1-1; D uncertain. CDR1 and CDR2 (germline): SGHKS, YYEKEE (reference sequence). V gave up 2 bases and J gave up 0 bases, with 8 bases separating them. This CDR3 has 14 residues. Here the CDR3 reads CASSLGGMNTEAFF. CDR3 sequence (DNA): TGTGCCAGCAGCTTAGGTGGGATGAACACTGAAGCTTTCTTT.

This clonotype showed up many times. V usage is TRBV20-1 and J usage is TRBJ2-3; D is perhaps TRBD1 or TRBD2 (5 bases each). Trimming took 6 bases from V and 2 from J, leaving 21 bases between them. The CDR3 consists of 16 residues. Germline CDR1 DFQATT, CDR2 SNEGSKA (reference sequence). Here the CDR3 reads CSARGVAAPVTDTQYF. The CDR3 bases are TGCAGTGCGAGGGGAGTAGCAGCCCCGGTCACAGATACGCAGTATTTT.

Ten or more counts support this clonotype. The chain has TRBV7-9 and TRBJ2-5; 9 bases align to TRBD2. From germline, CDR1 is SEHNR and CDR2 FQNEAQ (reference sequence). There are 16 residues in the CDR3. With 1 base clipped from V and 2 bases from J, the junction kept 5 bases outside the gene matches. DNA of the CDR3: TGTGCCAGCAGCTTAGGCGCTAGCGGGGAACAAGAGACCCAGTACTTC. Translated: CASSLGASGEQETQYF. Drawing the rest from reference TRBV7-9 and TRBJ2-5, the complete variable domain is DTGVSQNPRHKITKRGQNVTFRCDPISEHNRLYWYRQTLGQGPEFLTYFQNEAQLEKSRLLSDRFSAERPKGSFSTLEIQRTEQGDSAMYLCASSLGASGEQETQYFGPGTRLLVL.

As to this clonotype: With a much larger clone just one base away, this may be a read error. The genes are TRBV7-9 and TRBJ2-2, with D perhaps matching TRBD1 (6 bases). This CDR3 is built from 14 residues. Germline-derived CDR1 and CDR2 are SEHNR and FQNEAQ (reference sequence). This CDR3 is CASSPPTGPGEPFF. The CDR3 DNA is TGTGCCAGCAGCCCCCCGACAGGTCCCGGGGAGCCGTTTTTT.

Concerning this clonotype itself: A much more abundant neighbour one base away suggests this may be a read error. The chain employs TRBV7-3 and TRBJ2-5; 13 nucleotides agree with TRBD2. The CDR3 contains 15 residues. Per germline, CDR1 SGHTA and CDR2 FQGTGA. The CDR3 DNA sequence: TGTGCCAGCAGCTTTGGGACTAGCGGGAAAGAGCCCCAGTACTTC. It codes for CASSFGTSGKEPQYF.

Note on this clonotype: A much more abundant neighbour one base away suggests this may be a read error. The rearrangement uses TRBV30 and TRBJ1-1; D uncertain. The CDR3 extends over 13 amino acids. Germline V CDR1 and CDR2: GTSNPN, SVGIG (reference sequence). The CDR3 loop is CAWSASHNTEALF. CDR3 coding DNA: TGTGCCTGGAGCGCCAGTCACAACACTGAAGCTCTCTTT.

This clonotype was picked up many times. The rearrangement uses TRBV7-9 and TRBJ1-1; TRBD1 might be the D (5 bases). The germline CDR1 and CDR2 sequences are SEHNR and FQNEAQ (reference sequence). The CDR3 spans 16 residues. Trimming took 5 bases from V and 0 from J, leaving 16 bases between them. The CDR3: CASSPRSGSLNTEAFF. In DNA, the CDR3 is TGTGCCAGCAGCCCAAGATCAGGGAGTTTGAACACTGAAGCTTTCTTT.

As regards this clonotype: The CDR3 end shows no conserved phenylalanine or tryptophan, and so a read error is likely. The chain combines TRBV24-1 with TRBJ2-3; D call uncertain. V gave up 0 bases and J gave up 1 base, with 7 bases separating them. The CDR3 loop spans 15 amino acids. Germline assignment: CDR1 KGHDR and CDR2 SFDVKD. CDR3 nucleotides: TGTGCCACCAGTGATTTGAAGGGCGGCACAGATACGCAGTATCTT. It yields the protein CATSDLKGGTDTQYL.

This clonotype was seen repeatedly, ten times or more. The chain is built from TRBV10-3 and TRBJ2-3; no firm D call. The germline V and J ends were trimmed by 2 bases and 5 bases, with 11 bases remaining between them. In germline, CDR1 is ENHRY, CDR2 SYGVKD. The CDR3 totals 14 residues. The CDR3 region is CAISEVLQEDTQYF. CDR3 sequence (DNA): TGTGCCATCAGTGAGGTGCTGCAGGAAGATACGCAGTATTTT.

This clonotype was found many times. V is TRBV14 and J is TRBJ2-2; no clear D gene. CDR1 is SGHDN, CDR2 FVKESK, per germline. CDR3 length equals 13 residues. V was clipped by 3 bases and J by 3 bases, with 5 bases between them. CDR3 sequence: CASSQEYTGELFF. The DNA of the CDR3 is TGTGCCAGCAGCCAGGAATACACCGGGGAGCTGTTTTTT.

Ten or more counts support this clonotype. The chain has TRBV20-1 and TRBJ2-7; 8 nucleotides agree with TRBD2. The CDR3 loop spans 15 amino acids. Germline CDR1 is DFQATT and CDR2 is SNEGSKA (reference sequence). V was pared by 5 bases and J by 6 bases, with 15 bases of the junction left unmatched. The DNA for the CDR3 is TGCAGTGCTCATAATACTAGCGGCGATCTCTCCGAGCAGTACTTC. This codes for CSAHNTSGDLSEQYF.

This clonotype was counted between two and nine times. An end of the junction does not agree with germline; a read error may underlie this. The chain carries TRBV3-1 and TRBJ2-5; TRBD2 matches 14 bases. CDR3 length: 15 residues. Germline V gives CDR1 LGHDT, CDR2 YNNKEL (reference sequence). The CDR3 here is CASTQGLAGGETQYF. The CDR3 bases are TGTGCCAGCACCCAAGGACTAGCGGGAGGCGAGACCCAGTACTTC.

This clonotype has only a few counts. The V and J genes are TRBV27 and TRBJ1-5; no clear D gene. The CDR3 loop spans 14 amino acids. Germline V gene data show CDR1 as MNHEY and CDR2 as SMNVEV (reference sequence). Trimming cost V 6 bases and J 6 bases, with 15 bases left between them. CDR3 amino acids: CASSPGVVGQPQHF. The CDR3 coding sequence is TGTGCCAGCAGCCCGGGAGTGGTGGGTCAGCCCCAGCATTTT.

The chain employs TRBV7-9 and TRBJ2-2; no firm D call. The length of the CDR3 is 14 residues. Germline V lookup: CDR1 SEHNR, CDR2 FQNEAQ (reference sequence). Trimming shortened V by 5 bases and J by 7 bases, and 14 bases separated the two germline ends. The CDR3 is CASSKTEGIGELFF. In DNA form, the CDR3 reads TGTGCCAGCAGCAAAACAGAAGGCATCGGGGAGCTGTTTTTT. Supplemented by reference TRBV7-9 and TRBJ2-2, the full variable domain reads DTGVSQNPRHKITKRGQNVTFRCDPISEHNRLYWYRQTLGQGPEFLTYFQNEAQLEKSRLLSDRFSAERPKGSFSTLEIQRTEQGDSAMYLCASSKTEGIGELFFGEGSRLTVL.

This clonotype was counted only a few times. This chain links TRBV7-8 with TRBJ2-7; maybe TRBD1 (5 bases). Looked up from germline, CDR1 is SGHVS and CDR2 is FQNEAQ. Trimming removed 1 base from V and 7 bases from J, with 14 bases in between. The CDR3 runs to 14 residues. The CDR3 here is CASSLVAGIYEQYF. The CDR3 region has the DNA TGTGCCAGCAGCTTAGTGGCAGGGATCTATGAGCAGTACTTC.

In regard to this clonotype: A junction boundary mismatches the germline segment, possibly from a read error. This chain uses TRBV24-1 with TRBJ2-7, with 9 nucleotides matching TRBD2. The CDR3 runs 15 residues. Germline values: CDR1 KGHDR, CDR2 SFDVKD. CDR3 in amino acids: CATSDPTSGVYGQYF. The CDR3 DNA follows: TGTGCCACCAGTGACCCGACTAGCGGAGTCTACGGGCAGTACTTC.

This chain links TRBV4-1 with TRBJ2-3; D might be TRBD1 (6 bases). The CDR3 consists of 16 residues. V shed 2 bases and J shed 1 base, with 13 bases lying between them. Germline V gene lookup returns CDR1 MGHRA and CDR2 YSYEKL. The CDR3 nucleotides read TGCGCCAGCAGCCAAAACAGGGTGCCGGGCACAGATACGCAGTATTTT. Its protein is CASSQNRVPGTDTQYF.

This clonotype has just one count. The chain carries TRBV11-2 and TRBJ2-7; TRBD2 matches 15 bases. Per the germline V gene, CDR1 is SGHAT and CDR2 is FQNNGV. V shed 5 bases and J 7 bases; nucleotides not matched to a gene: 9. The CDR3 totals 16 residues. Here the CDR3 DNA reads TGTGCCAGCAGCGGGCGGACTAGCGGGAGGGGTAAAGAGCAGTACTTC. It is translated as CASSGRTSGRGKEQYF.

This clonotype was picked up a small number of times. The chain recombines TRBV11-2 with TRBJ2-1; D unresolved. The CDR3 sequence is 12 residues long. V lost 5 bases, J lost 4 bases, and 6 bases lay in between. Germline loops: CDR1 SGHAT, CDR2 FQNNGV. This CDR3 is CASSRKYNEQFF. The CDR3 bases are TGTGCCAGCAGCCGCAAATACAATGAGCAGTTCTTC.

A note on this clonotype: Mismatch with germline at one junction end may stem from a read error. J is TRBJ2-7 and V is TRBV11-1, with 9 bases identical to TRBD1. In germline, CDR1 is SGHAT, CDR2 FQDESV (reference sequence). This CDR3 contains 16 residues. The CDR3 DNA reads as TGTGCCAGCAGCGTATTCCCGGGACAGGGTTACTACGAGCGGTACTTC. Its translation is CASSVFPGQGYYERYF.

This clonotype occurred many times. The chain recombines TRBV29-1 with TRBJ1-1; a weak D match, TRBD1 (6 bases). The germline V and J ends were trimmed by 5 bases and 2 bases, with 12 bases remaining between them. The CDR3 is 13 amino acids. Germline values: CDR1 SQVTM, CDR2 ANQGSEA. The CDR3 sequence: CSVTTGYNTEAFF. CDR3 in DNA: TGCAGCGTTACGACAGGTTATAACACTGAAGCTTTCTTT.

This clonotype was observed many times. This chain joins TRBV28 and TRBJ2-1, with 7 bases that match TRBD1. The V gene's germline CDR1 is MDHEN and CDR2 SYDVKM. V was clipped by 8 bases and J by 3 bases; unmatched bases: 7. The CDR3 sequence is 14 residues long. The CDR3 reads CASRDSYLYNEQFF. CDR3 nucleotides: TGTGCCAGCCGGGACAGCTACCTCTACAATGAGCAGTTCTTC.

The rearrangement links TRBV7-9 to TRBJ2-7, with 7 bases identical to TRBD1. From germline, CDR1 is SEHNR and CDR2 FQNEAQ (reference sequence). The CDR3 has 14 amino acids. V dropped 1 base and J dropped 10; count of bases not matched to a gene: 10. The CDR3 region is CASSLEGAAGPQYF. CDR3 DNA sequence: TGTGCCAGCAGCTTAGAGGGGGCGGCGGGTCCTCAGTACTTC.